The present T cell receptor beta chain was sequenced within a study of control samples from healthy donors and cancer patients. Sequenced by immunoSEQ multiplex PCR; TCRdb stores in-frame clones only, minus some. The sample holds around 250,000 clones; over 75% are singletons and the top ten take about an eighth. The CDR3 contains 13 residues. Trimming left V 4 bases short and J 4 bases short, with 10 bases between. Per germline, CDR1 SGHTA and CDR2 FQGNSA. The chain has TRBV7-2 and TRBJ1-2; weak D call: TRBD1 (5 bases). The receptor was derived from a woman aged 55-69 years with lung cancer. The sequencing input was PBMCs. As DNA, the CDR3 is TGTGCCAGCAGCTCGACAGTAGGCTATGGCTACACCTTC. Translating it yields CASSSTVGYGYTF.